A selection of T cell receptor beta chains follows, all from one sample in a study of blood T cells in healthy people across ages. One entry per CDR3 protein results from TCRdb running MiXCR on the 5' RACE reads. The sample lists fewer than 2,000,000 distinct CDR3 sequences; roughly 43% were seen once. The source material was blood. Every receptor here comes from a human donor in good health. CDR3s include the opening cysteine and the closing phenylalanine or tryptophan. Each record gives: clone size, V gene, J gene, D gene, CDR3 protein, CDR3 DNA. A D gene is named only where the DNA matches it firmly. The size entry is marked missing in some rows and otherwise reads once, few, many or a size class.

abundance: -
v_gene: TRBV5-8
j_gene: TRBJ2-3
d_gene: TRBD2
CDR3aa: CASSPIGGVGTDTQYF
CDR3nt: TGTGCCAGCAGCCCAATCGGGGGGGTGGGCACAGATACGCAGTATTTT

abundance: -
v_gene: TRBV2
j_gene: TRBJ2-5
d_gene: -
CDR3aa: CASRPRGQETQYF
CDR3nt: TGTGCCAGTCGACCCCGAGGCCAAGAGACCCAGTACTTC

abundance: once
v_gene: TRBV9
j_gene: TRBJ2-1
d_gene: -
CDR3aa: CASSVRTNGEQFF
CDR3nt: TGTGCCAGCAGCGTAAGGACTAACGGTGAGCAGTTCTTC

abundance: -
v_gene: TRBV5-1
j_gene: TRBJ2-6
d_gene: TRBD1
CDR3aa: CASSTRTGGASGANVLTF
CDR3nt: TGCGCCAGCAGCACCAGGACAGGGGGCGCCTCTGGGGCCAACGTCCTGACTTTC

abundance: -
v_gene: TRBV29-1
j_gene: TRBJ1-4
d_gene: -
CDR3aa: CSVGQSRQLFF
CDR3nt: TGCAGCGTCGGACAGTCAAGGCAACTGTTTTTT

abundance: few
v_gene: TRBV25-1
j_gene: TRBJ2-3
d_gene: -
CDR3aa: CASRGQASTDTQYF
CDR3nt: TGTGCCAGCAGGGGACAAGCTAGCACAGATACGCAGTATTTT

abundance: -
v_gene: TRBV18
j_gene: TRBJ1-1
d_gene: -
CDR3aa: CASSEGTAPEAFF
CDR3nt: TGTGCCAGCTCAGAGGGGACGGCTCCTGAAGCTTTCTTT

abundance: -
v_gene: TRBV10-3
j_gene: TRBJ2-6
d_gene: -
CDR3aa: CAISEDEIVLTF
CDR3nt: TGTGCCATCAGTGAGGATGAGATCGTCCTGACTTTC

abundance: many
v_gene: TRBV7-7
j_gene: TRBJ2-5
d_gene: TRBD2
CDR3aa: CASSLGAGYQETQYF
CDR3nt: TGTGCTAGCAGCTTAGGAGCGGGGTACCAAGAGACCCAGTACTTC

abundance: many
v_gene: TRBV7-2
j_gene: TRBJ1-2
d_gene: -
CDR3aa: CASSPTGYGYTF
CDR3nt: TGTGCCAGCAGCCCGACGGGTTATGGCTACACCTTC

abundance: few
v_gene: TRBV6-5
j_gene: TRBJ1-1
d_gene: -
CDR3aa: CASSYLDGGGTEAFF
CDR3nt: TGTGCCAGCAGTTACCTAGACGGGGGGGGCACTGAAGCTTTCTTT

abundance: -
v_gene: TRBV10-3
j_gene: TRBJ2-2
d_gene: -
CDR3aa: CAISESSGQWGERFF
CDR3nt: TGTGCCATCAGTGAGTCGAGTGGACAGTGGGGGGAGCGGTTTTTT

abundance: few
v_gene: TRBV28
j_gene: TRBJ1-1
d_gene: -
CDR3aa: CASSPLREAFF
CDR3nt: TGTGCCAGCAGTCCTCTCAGGGAAGCTTTCTTT

abundance: -
v_gene: TRBV7-3
j_gene: TRBJ2-7
d_gene: TRBD2
CDR3aa: CASSSSTSGVPTQYF
CDR3nt: TGTGCCAGCAGCTCGTCGACTAGCGGGGTACCAACCCAGTACTTC

abundance: few
v_gene: TRBV28
j_gene: TRBJ1-6
d_gene: -
CDR3aa: CASIRTPSSYNSPLHF
CDR3nt: TGTGCCAGCATCAGGACACCCAGCTCCTATAATTCACCCCTCCACTTT

abundance: -
v_gene: TRBV4-1
j_gene: TRBJ2-4
d_gene: -
CDR3aa: CASSQDWSLAKNIQYF
CDR3nt: TGCGCCAGCAGCCAAGATTGGAGTTTGGCCAAAAACATTCAGTACTTC

abundance: -
v_gene: TRBV5-5
j_gene: TRBJ2-5
d_gene: -
CDR3aa: CASSFVKGVIDEQYF
CDR3nt: TGTGCCAGCAGCTTTGTAAAGGGGGTCATTGATGAGCAGTACTTC

abundance: once
v_gene: TRBV10-2
j_gene: TRBJ2-3
d_gene: TRBD2
CDR3aa: CASRASGDWDTQYF
CDR3nt: TGCGCCAGCAGGGCTAGCGGGGATTGGGATACGCAGTATTTT

abundance: -
v_gene: TRBV6-1
j_gene: TRBJ2-1
d_gene: -
CDR3aa: CASSEAGGFEQFF
CDR3nt: TGTGCCAGCAGTGAAGCTGGCGGGTTTGAGCAGTTCTTC

abundance: -
v_gene: TRBV9
j_gene: TRBJ2-3
d_gene: -
CDR3aa: CASSVTDGVDTDTQYF
CDR3nt: TGTGCCAGCAGCGTAACCGACGGCGTTGACACAGATACGCAGTATTTT

abundance: -
v_gene: TRBV27
j_gene: TRBJ2-7
d_gene: TRBD2
CDR3aa: CASSSLGSGEPISYEQYF
CDR3nt: TGTGCCAGCAGTTCCCTAGGTAGCGGGGAACCGATCTCCTACGAGCAGTACTTC

abundance: -
v_gene: TRBV7-2
j_gene: TRBJ1-5
d_gene: -
CDR3aa: CASSLFFQQPQHF
CDR3nt: TGTGCCAGCAGCCTCTTTTTTCAACAGCCCCAGCATTTT

abundance: -
v_gene: TRBV9
j_gene: TRBJ2-1
d_gene: -
CDR3aa: CASSVVGRGSRFF
CDR3nt: -

abundance: -
v_gene: TRBV9
j_gene: TRBJ2-2
d_gene: -
CDR3aa: CASRGLAANTGELFF
CDR3nt: TGTGCCAGTAGGGGGCTAGCGGCGAACACCGGGGAGCTGTTTTTT

abundance: -
v_gene: TRBV29-1
j_gene: TRBJ2-6
d_gene: -
CDR3aa: CSVGGESGANVLTF
CDR3nt: TGCAGCGTTGGGGGGGAGTCTGGGGCCAACGTCCTGACTTTC

abundance: -
v_gene: TRBV18
j_gene: TRBJ2-5
d_gene: TRBD1
CDR3aa: CASSPQTGEETQYF
CDR3nt: TGTGCCAGCTCACCACAGACAGGGGAAGAGACCCAGTACTTC